Reported below is one T cell receptor (beta chain). This CDR3 has 13 residues. The germline gives CDR1 MDHEN, CDR2 SYDVKM. Trimming left V 7 bases short and J 6 bases short, with 15 bases between. The record originates from a study of blood T cell repertoires in COVID-19. Study in general: Material from acute and convalescent COVID-19 was sourced from the United States, Italy and Spain. The cDNA or gDNA used as material had been derived from T cells, B-cell-depleted T cells, or PBMCs.

In the study's own analysis: Amplification with reference gene primers provided the estimates of nucleated cell counts. Produced via immunoSEQ multiplex PCR; TCRdb's table is partial and in-frame only. That table gives V, J and clone size, and the DNA gave D and trimming. The sample has 150,000 to 200,000 clones; 84% are singletons. The specimen sequenced was peripheral blood. The sequence came from a human donor with acute or convalescent COVID-19. The donor label of this sample is uncertain. The chain recombines TRBV28 with TRBJ2-5, with a possible D match to TRBD2 (5 bases). The CDR3: CASTVPGIQTQYF. The CDR3 DNA reads TGTGCCAGCACCGTACCCGGGATCCAGACCCAGTACTTC.